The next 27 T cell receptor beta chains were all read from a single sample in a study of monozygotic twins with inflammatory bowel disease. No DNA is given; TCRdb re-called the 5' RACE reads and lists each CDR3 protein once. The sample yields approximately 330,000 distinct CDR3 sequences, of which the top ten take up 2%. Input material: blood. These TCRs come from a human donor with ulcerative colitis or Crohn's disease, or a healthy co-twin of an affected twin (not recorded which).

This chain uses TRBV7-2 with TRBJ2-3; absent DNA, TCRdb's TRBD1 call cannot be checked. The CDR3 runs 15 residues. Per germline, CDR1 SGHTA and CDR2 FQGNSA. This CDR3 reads CASSLAPGRGDTQYF.

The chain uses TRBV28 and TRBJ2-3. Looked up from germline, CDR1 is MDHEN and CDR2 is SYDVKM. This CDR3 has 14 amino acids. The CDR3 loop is CASSLRPPPDTQYF.

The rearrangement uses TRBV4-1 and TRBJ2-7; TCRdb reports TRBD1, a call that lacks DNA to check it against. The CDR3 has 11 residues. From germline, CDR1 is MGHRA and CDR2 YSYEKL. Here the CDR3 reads CASSDRDRPLF.

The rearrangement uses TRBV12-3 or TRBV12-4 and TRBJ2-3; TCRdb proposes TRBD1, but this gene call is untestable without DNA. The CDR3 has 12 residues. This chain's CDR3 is CASSFRTGKKKF.

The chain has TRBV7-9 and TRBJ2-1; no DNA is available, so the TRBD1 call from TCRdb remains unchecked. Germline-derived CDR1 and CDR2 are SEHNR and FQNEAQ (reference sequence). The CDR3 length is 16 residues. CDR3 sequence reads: CASSLTGYRGQDEQFF.

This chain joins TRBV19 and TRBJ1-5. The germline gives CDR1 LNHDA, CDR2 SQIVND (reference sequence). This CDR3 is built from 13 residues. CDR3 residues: CASSIVQNQPQHF.

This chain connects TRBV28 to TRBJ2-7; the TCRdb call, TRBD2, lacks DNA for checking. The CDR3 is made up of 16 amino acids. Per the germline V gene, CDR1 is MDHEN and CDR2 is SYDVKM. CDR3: CASSYRTSGRPDVKYF.

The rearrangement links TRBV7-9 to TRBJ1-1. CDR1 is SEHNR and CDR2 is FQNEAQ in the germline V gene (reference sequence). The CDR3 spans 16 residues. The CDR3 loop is CASSILSIVSNTEAFF.

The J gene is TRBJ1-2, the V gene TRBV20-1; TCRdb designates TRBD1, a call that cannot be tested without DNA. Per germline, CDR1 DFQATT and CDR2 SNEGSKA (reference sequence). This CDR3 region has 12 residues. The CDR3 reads CSAVRGGDGYTF.

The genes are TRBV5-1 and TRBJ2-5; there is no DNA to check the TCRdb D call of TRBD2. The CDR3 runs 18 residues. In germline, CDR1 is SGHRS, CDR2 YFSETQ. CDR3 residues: CASSLAAGRSGHQETQYF. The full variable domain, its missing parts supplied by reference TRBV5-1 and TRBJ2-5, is KAGVTQTPRYLIKTRGQQVTLSCSPISGHRSVSWYQQTPGQGLQFLFEYFSETQRNKGNFPGRFSGRQFSNSRSEMNVSTLELGDSALYLCASSLAAGRSGHQETQYFGPGTRLLVL.

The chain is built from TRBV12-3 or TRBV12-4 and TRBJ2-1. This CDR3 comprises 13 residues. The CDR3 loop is CASSYTAYNKQFF.

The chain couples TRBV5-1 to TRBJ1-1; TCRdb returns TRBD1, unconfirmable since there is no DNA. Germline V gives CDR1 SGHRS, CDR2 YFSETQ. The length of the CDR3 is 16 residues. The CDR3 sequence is CASSLMDTEMNTEAFF.

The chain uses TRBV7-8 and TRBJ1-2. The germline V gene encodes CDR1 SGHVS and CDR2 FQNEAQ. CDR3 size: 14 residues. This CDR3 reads CASSLVLSGRGYTF.

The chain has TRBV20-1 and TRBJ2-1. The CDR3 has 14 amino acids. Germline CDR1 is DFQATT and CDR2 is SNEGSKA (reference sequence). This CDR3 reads CSARDLTSGNEQFF.

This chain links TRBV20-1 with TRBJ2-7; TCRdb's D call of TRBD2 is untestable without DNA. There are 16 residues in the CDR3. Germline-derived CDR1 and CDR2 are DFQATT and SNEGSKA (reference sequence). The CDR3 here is CSASPLTSGTSYEQYF.

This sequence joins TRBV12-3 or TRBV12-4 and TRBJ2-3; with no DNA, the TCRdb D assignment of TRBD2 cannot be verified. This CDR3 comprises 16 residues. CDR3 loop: CASSSTRTSGTDTQYF.

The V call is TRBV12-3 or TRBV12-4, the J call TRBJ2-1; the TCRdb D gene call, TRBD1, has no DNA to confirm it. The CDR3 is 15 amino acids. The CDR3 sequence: CASSLRGQGLNGQFF.

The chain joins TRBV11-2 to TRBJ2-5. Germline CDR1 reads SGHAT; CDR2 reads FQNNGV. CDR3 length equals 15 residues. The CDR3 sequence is CASSPQPVVTETQYF.

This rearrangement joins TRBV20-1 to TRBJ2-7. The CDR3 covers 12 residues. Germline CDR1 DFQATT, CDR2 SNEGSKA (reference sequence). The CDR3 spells CSARSARYEQYF.

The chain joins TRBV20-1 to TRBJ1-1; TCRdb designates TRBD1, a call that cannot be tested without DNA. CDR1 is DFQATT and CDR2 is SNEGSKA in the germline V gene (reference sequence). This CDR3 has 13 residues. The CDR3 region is CSARTGAGTEVFF.

The CDR3 here is CASSVDQDSPYEQYF. The rearrangement uses TRBV9 and TRBJ2-7; lacking DNA, the TRBD2 call made by TCRdb goes unchecked. This CDR3 is 15 amino acids long. The germline gives CDR1 SGDLS, CDR2 YYNGEE.

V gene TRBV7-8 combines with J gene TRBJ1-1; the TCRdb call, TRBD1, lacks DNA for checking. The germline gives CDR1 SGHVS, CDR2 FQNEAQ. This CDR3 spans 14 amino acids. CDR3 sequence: CASSLRATGTEAFF.

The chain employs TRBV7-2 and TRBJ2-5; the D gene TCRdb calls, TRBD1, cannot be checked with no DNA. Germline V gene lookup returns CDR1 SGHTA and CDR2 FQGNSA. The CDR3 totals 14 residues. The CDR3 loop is CASSLMGARETQYF.

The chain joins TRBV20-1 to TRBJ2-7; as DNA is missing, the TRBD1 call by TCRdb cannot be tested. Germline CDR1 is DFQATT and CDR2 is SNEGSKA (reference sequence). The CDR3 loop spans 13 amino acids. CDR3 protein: CSAPNGGRHEQYF.

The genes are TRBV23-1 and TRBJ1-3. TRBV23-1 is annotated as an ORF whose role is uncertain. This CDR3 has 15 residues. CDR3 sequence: CASSQSGHHWTTIYF.

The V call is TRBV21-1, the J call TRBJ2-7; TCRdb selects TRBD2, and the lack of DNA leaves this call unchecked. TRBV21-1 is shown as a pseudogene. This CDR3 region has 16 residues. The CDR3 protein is CASSKVGLASSYEQYF.

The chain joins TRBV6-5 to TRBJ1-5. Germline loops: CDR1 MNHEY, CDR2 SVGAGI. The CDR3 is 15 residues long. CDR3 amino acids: CASSYSSGSNQPQHF.